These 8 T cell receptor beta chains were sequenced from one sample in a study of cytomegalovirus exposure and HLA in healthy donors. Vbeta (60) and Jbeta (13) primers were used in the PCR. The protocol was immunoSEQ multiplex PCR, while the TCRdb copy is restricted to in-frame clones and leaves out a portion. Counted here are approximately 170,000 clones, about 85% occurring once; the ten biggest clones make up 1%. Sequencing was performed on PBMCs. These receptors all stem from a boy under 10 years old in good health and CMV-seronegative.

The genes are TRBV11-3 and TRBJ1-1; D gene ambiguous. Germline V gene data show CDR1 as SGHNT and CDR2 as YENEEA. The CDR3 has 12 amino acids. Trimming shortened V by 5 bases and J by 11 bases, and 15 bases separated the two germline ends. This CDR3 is CASSHRGSRAFF. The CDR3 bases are TGTGCCAGCAGCCACCGGGGTTCTCGCGCTTTCTTT.

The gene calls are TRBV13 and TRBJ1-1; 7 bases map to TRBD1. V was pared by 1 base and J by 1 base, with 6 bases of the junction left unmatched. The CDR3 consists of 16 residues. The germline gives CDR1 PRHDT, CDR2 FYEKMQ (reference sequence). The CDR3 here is CASSLVPGGKNTEAFF. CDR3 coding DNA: TGTGCCAGCAGCTTAGTTCCAGGGGGGAAGAACACTGAAGCTTTCTTT.

The CDR3 is CASNFGQYGYTF. In DNA, the CDR3 is TGTGCCAGCAATTTCGGACAGTATGGCTACACCTTC. The chain employs TRBV28 and TRBJ1-2; D may be TRBD1 (6 bases). V was pared by 7 bases and J by 5 bases, with 11 bases between. Germline lookup yields CDR1 MDHEN and CDR2 SYDVKM. This CDR3 contains 12 residues.

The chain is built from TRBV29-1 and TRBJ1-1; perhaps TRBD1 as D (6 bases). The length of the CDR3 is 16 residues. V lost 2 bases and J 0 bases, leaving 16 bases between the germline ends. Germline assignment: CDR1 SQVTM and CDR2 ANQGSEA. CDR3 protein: CSVEHYRVGMNTEAFF. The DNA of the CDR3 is TGCAGCGTTGAACACTACAGGGTGGGAATGAACACTGAAGCTTTCTTT.

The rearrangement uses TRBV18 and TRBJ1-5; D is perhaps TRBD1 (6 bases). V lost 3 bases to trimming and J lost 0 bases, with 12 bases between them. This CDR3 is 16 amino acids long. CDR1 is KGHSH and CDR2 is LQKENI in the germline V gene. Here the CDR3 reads CASSPRGGDSNQPQHF. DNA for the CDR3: TGTGCCAGCTCACCCAGGGGTGGAGATAGCAATCAGCCCCAGCATTTT.

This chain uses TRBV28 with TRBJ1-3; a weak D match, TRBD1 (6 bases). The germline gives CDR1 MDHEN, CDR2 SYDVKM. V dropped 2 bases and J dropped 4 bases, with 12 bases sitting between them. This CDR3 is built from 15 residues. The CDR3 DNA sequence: TGTGCCAGCAGTTTACTGGGGGCGCAAGGAAACACCATATATTTT. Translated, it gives CASSLLGAQGNTIYF.

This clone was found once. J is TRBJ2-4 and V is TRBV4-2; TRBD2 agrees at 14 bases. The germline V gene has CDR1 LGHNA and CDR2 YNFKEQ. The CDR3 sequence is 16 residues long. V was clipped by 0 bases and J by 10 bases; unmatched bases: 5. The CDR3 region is CASSQETSGGAEIQYF. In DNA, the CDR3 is TGTGCCAGCAGCCAAGAGACTAGCGGGGGGGCCGAAATTCAGTACTTC.

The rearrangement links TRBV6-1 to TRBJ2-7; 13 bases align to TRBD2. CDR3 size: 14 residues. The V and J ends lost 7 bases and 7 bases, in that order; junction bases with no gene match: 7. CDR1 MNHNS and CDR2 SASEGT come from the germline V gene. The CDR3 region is CASTGTSGEWEQYV. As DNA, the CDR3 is TGTGCCAGCACTGGGACTAGCGGGGAGTGGGAGCAGTACGTC.